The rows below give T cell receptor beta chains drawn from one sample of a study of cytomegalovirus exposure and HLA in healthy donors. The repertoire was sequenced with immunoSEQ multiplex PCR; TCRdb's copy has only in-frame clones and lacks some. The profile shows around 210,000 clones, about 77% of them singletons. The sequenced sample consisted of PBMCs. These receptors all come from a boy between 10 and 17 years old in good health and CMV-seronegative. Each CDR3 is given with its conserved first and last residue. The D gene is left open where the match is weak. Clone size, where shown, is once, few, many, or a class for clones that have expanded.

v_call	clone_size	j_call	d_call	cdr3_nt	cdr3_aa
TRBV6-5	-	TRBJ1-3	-	TGTGCCAGCAGTAAGGACAGCTGGGAGGGAAACACCATATATTTT	CASSKDSWEGNTIYF
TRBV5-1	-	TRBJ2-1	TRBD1	TGCGCCAGCAGTACCGGGACAGGGCGCGATGAGCAGTTCTTC	CASSTGTGRDEQFF
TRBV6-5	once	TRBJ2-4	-	TGTGCCAGCAGCCGCAGGGGTTTGGCCAAAAACATTCAGTACTTC	CASSRRGLAKNIQYF
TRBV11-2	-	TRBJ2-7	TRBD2	TGTGCCAGCAGCCTCTTAGCGGGAGGGCCGTGGAACGAGCAGTACTTC	CASSLLAGGPWNEQYF
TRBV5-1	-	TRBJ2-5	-	TGCGCCAGCAGCTTGGCCACGGGAGCAGAAGAGACCCAGTACTTC	CASSLATGAEETQYF
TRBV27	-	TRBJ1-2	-	TGTGCCAGCAGCCGCGGATCTAGGGGCTATGGCTACACCTTC	CASSRGSRGYGYTF
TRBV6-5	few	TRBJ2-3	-	TGTGCCAGCAGTGACCTAGGGGGAGATACGCAGTATTTT	CASSDLGGDTQYF
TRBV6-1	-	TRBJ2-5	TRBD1	TGTGCCAGCAGTGCGACAGGGGAAGAGACCCAGTACTTC	CASSATGEETQYF
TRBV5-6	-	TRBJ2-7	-	TGTGCCAGCAGCTACCTCGAGGTGGCCGCCCACGAGCAGTACTTC	CASSYLEVAAHEQYF
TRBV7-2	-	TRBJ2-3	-	TGTGCCAGCAGCCCTAGTAGCCCTACGCAGTATTTT	CASSPSSPTQYF